Shown below are 12 T cell receptor beta chains from a single sample sequenced in a study of T cells in Graves' hyperthyroidism and ophthalmopathy (dated by TCRdb to between 2018 and 2021). The receptor library was made with multiplex PCR. The instrument was an Illumina HiSeq 2000. The TCR beta CDR3 regions were amplified from RNA transcripts. The TCR CDR3 was subjected to a first round of RT-PCR using the HTBI primer set and the Qiagen OneStep RT-PCR kit. In TCRdb, the public reads were trimmed at Q25 with fastp and aligned with MiXCR, with productive beta chains retained. For every CDR3 protein sequence, its rows merge into one entry that carries the most common genes and DNA. The sample table lists about 480,000 distinct CDR3 sequences, approximately 22% of them with a count of one. Together, the top ten hold around 50% of the sample. The sample taken for sequencing was blood. These receptor sequences come from a woman in her seventies with Graves' ophthalmopathy.

This clonotype was observed at least ten times. The V call is TRBV11-2, the J call TRBJ2-1; 7 nucleotides align to TRBD2. The germline CDR1 and CDR2 sequences are SGHAT and FQNNGV. Trimming took 4 bases from V and 6 from J; bases not matched to a gene: 9. The CDR3 is 15 amino acids. In nucleotides, the CDR3 is TGTGCCAGCAGCTGGGCGGGAGCGGCCGGCAATGAGCAGTTCTTC. Its protein product is CASSWAGAAGNEQFF.

This clonotype was seen at least ten times. The chain employs TRBV7-2 and TRBJ2-3, with TRBD1 identical over 10 bases. This CDR3 comprises 16 residues. Germline V CDR1 and CDR2: SGHTA, FQGNSA. V lost 3 bases to trimming and J lost 1 base; unmatched junction nucleotides: 4. This CDR3 reads CASSFEGTGGTDTQYF. The CDR3 bases are TGTGCCAGCAGCTTTGAGGGGACAGGGGGCACAGATACGCAGTATTTT.

This clonotype occurred a few times. This chain joins TRBV7-2 and TRBJ1-1; weak D call: TRBD1 (5 bases). This CDR3 spans 17 amino acids. Germline CDR1 reads SGHTA; CDR2 reads FQGNSA. V was clipped by 5 bases and J by 1 base, with 20 bases between them. This chain's CDR3 is CASSPLGTHFPNTEAFF. The CDR3 DNA sequence: TGTGCCAGCAGCCCGCTAGGGACCCACTTTCCGAACACTGAAGCTTTCTTT.

The chain employs TRBV5-1 and TRBJ2-3, with D perhaps TRBD2 (5 bases). This CDR3 has 11 amino acids. Trimming removed 2 bases at V and 8 bases at J, with 6 bases between. CDR1 is SGHRS and CDR2 is YFSETQ in the germline V gene. The CDR3 DNA reads as TGCGCCAGCAGCTTCGCGGGTACGCAGTATTTT. Protein sequence: CASSFAGTQYF.

The chain recombines TRBV7-2 with TRBJ2-7; 8 positions agree with TRBD1. The CDR3 consists of 14 residues. The germline V gene has CDR1 SGHTA and CDR2 FQGNSA. Losses at the gene ends were 1 base for V and 6 bases for J; bases not matched to a gene: 5. The CDR3 region is CASSLGPGGSEQYF. The CDR3, as DNA: TGTGCCAGCAGCTTAGGCCCAGGGGGCTCCGAGCAGTACTTC.

This clonotype was counted many times. The chain couples TRBV28 to TRBJ2-5; D is perhaps TRBD2 (6 bases). The CDR3 totals 16 residues. The V and J ends lost 1 base and 2 bases respectively, with 14 bases between them. Per germline, CDR1 MDHEN and CDR2 SYDVKM. CDR3 sequence: CASSLLIASAQETQYF. The CDR3, as DNA: TGTGCCAGCAGTTTATTAATAGCTAGCGCACAAGAGACCCAGTACTTC.

Ten or more counts support this clonotype. The chain is built from TRBV27 and TRBJ2-1, with TRBD2 matching over 8 bases. CDR1 MNHEY and CDR2 SMNVEV come from the germline V gene (reference sequence). With V trimmed by 4 bases and J by 5 bases, 10 bases remained unmatched. The CDR3 spans 16 residues. CDR3 amino acids: CASSSLQRELNNEQFF. CDR3 nucleotide sequence: TGTGCCAGCAGTTCCCTCCAGCGGGAGCTAAACAATGAGCAGTTCTTC.

The chain has TRBV5-1 and TRBJ1-4, with 9 bases that match TRBD1. The junction had 7 bases not matched to a gene; V was cut back by 4 bases and J by 6 bases. Germline CDR1 SGHRS, CDR2 YFSETQ. The CDR3 length is 15 residues. CDR3 in DNA: TGCGCCAGCAGCATCGGACAGGGGTCAGATGAAAAACTGTTTTTT. Residues: CASSIGQGSDEKLFF.

On this clonotype: Relative to the germline gene, one junction end is altered; a read error may explain this. The J gene is TRBJ2-1, the V gene TRBV2, with D unclear. Germline V CDR1 and CDR2: SNHLY, FYNNEI. This CDR3 spans 13 amino acids. This CDR3 is CAGSVGIDNEQFF. CDR3 DNA sequence: TGTGCCGGCAGTGTAGGAATTGACAATGAGCAGTTCTTC.

This clonotype has more than one count but fewer than ten. V gene TRBV27 combines with J gene TRBJ2-6; 14 nucleotides agree with TRBD2. The V gene's germline CDR1 is MNHEY and CDR2 SMNVEV (reference sequence). The CDR3 is 18 residues long. Losses at the gene ends were 3 bases for V and 2 bases for J; bases not matched to a gene: 3. The chain's CDR3 is CASSFSGLAGAGANVLTF. The CDR3, as DNA: TGTGCCAGCAGTTTTTCGGGACTAGCGGGAGCTGGGGCCAACGTCCTGACTTTC.

This clonotype was counted ten times or more. The V and J genes are TRBV11-2 and TRBJ2-2; D not certain. V shed 1 base and J shed 6 bases, with 9 bases lying between them. Germline V gives CDR1 SGHAT, CDR2 FQNNGV. This CDR3 region has 14 residues. The CDR3 spells CASSLGAVAGELFF. The CDR3 coding sequence is TGTGCCAGCAGCTTAGGGGCTGTCGCCGGGGAGCTGTTTTTT.

The sample holds many counts of this clonotype. The chain links TRBV6-5 to TRBJ2-7; 7 nucleotides line up with TRBD2. The V and J ends lost 2 bases and 0 bases, in that order; junction bases with no gene match: 7. The germline gives CDR1 MNHEY, CDR2 SVGAGI. There are 16 residues in the CDR3. CDR3 nucleotides: TGTGCCAGCAGTTACGACTCCGGGACTATCTCCTACGAGCAGTACTTC. It translates to CASSYDSGTISYEQYF.